The 7 T cell receptor beta chains reported below all come from one sample, sequenced in a study. Each CDR3 protein gets one entry after TCRdb re-called the 5' RACE reads with MiXCR. The sample has 7,500 to 9,500 distinct CDR3 sequences, about a third seen once. Sequencing used tumor-infiltrating memory CD4+ T cells sorted from the breast tumor. Specified subset: memory CD4+ T cells, CD4+CD45RO+CD25-. The receptor set was obtained from a female donor with breast cancer.

This clonotype rates as medium-sized. V is TRBV5-1 and J is TRBJ2-1; D might be TRBD2 (6 bases). CDR3 length equals 15 residues. The V end lost 4 bases, the J end lost 2 bases, and 13 bases lay between the germline ends. CDR1 is SGHRS, CDR2 YFSETQ, per germline. The CDR3 loop is CASSRGLPTYNEQFF. The CDR3 DNA follows: TGCGCCAGCAGCCGTGGACTACCAACCTACAATGAGCAGTTCTTC.

The sample holds many counts of this clonotype. The chain uses TRBV4-1 and TRBJ2-2; D not certain. V dropped 2 bases and J dropped 5 bases, with 3 bases sitting between them. Germline V CDR1 and CDR2: MGHRA, YSYEKL. The CDR3 covers 12 residues. CDR3: CASSQLTGELFF. CDR3 nucleotides: TGCGCCAGCAGCCAACTTACCGGGGAGCTGTTTTTT.

This clonotype came up many times. The rearrangement links TRBV4-1 to TRBJ1-1; D not resolved. V lost 5 bases to trimming and J lost 0 bases, with 10 bases between them. The germline V gene has CDR1 MGHRA and CDR2 YSYEKL. The CDR3 is made up of 14 amino acids. Written as DNA, the CDR3 is TGCGCCAGCAGCTCACCCACCCTGAACACTGAAGCTTTCTTT. As protein: CASSSPTLNTEAFF.

By its share, this clonotype is medium-sized (0.01 to 0.1%). V is TRBV6-1 and J is TRBJ2-7, with D perhaps TRBD1 (5 bases). From germline, CDR1 is MNHNS and CDR2 SASEGT. This CDR3 is 13 amino acids long. The V gene lost 1 base and the J gene lost 7 bases, with 11 bases spanning the gap. CDR3 sequence reads: CASSEVVQGEQYF. The CDR3 coding sequence is TGTGCCAGCAGTGAAGTCGTGCAGGGAGAGCAGTACTTC.

The chain is built from TRBV29-1 and TRBJ2-1; TRBD2 matches 11 bases. CDR1 is SQVTM, CDR2 ANQGSEA, per germline. The length of the CDR3 is 15 residues. Unmatched junction bases numbered 8, after V lost 6 bases and J lost 4 bases. This chain's CDR3 is CSVAGTSGPYNEQFF. CDR3 DNA: TGCAGCGTAGCGGGGACTAGCGGACCATACAATGAGCAGTTCTTC.

The gene calls are TRBV2 and TRBJ2-5; D is unresolved. The CDR3 is made up of 14 amino acids. Trimming shortened V by 4 bases and J by 0 bases, and 9 bases separated the two germline ends. CDR1 SNHLY and CDR2 FYNNEI come from the germline V gene. The CDR3 spells CASSVSSNQETQYF. The CDR3 nucleotides read TGTGCCAGCAGTGTTTCTTCAAACCAAGAGACCCAGTACTTC.

On this clonotype: Given the absence of the conserved phenylalanine or tryptophan at the CDR3 end, a read error is likely. The chain employs TRBV5-1 and TRBJ2-7; TRBD1 agrees at 7 bases. CDR1 is SGHRS, CDR2 YFSETQ, per germline. The CDR3 has 14 residues. The CDR3 sequence: CANSLTGVEYEQYL. DNA for the CDR3: TGCGCCAACAGCCTCACAGGGGTTGAGTACGAGCAGTACCTC.